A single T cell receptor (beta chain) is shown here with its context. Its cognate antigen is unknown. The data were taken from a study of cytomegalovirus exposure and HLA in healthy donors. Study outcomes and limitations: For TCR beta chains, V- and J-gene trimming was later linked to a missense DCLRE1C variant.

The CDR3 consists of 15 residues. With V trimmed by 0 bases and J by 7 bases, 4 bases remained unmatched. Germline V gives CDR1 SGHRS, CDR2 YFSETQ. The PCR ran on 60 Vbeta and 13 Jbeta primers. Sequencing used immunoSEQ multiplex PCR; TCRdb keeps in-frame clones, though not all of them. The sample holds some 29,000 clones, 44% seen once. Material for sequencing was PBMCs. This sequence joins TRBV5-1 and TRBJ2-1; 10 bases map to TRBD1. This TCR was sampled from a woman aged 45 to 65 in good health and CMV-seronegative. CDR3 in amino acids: CASSLEDRGGNEQFF. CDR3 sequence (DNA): TGCGCCAGCAGCTTGGAGGACAGGGGGGGGAATGAGCAGTTCTTC.